One and the same sample provided the 32 T cell receptor beta chains below, sequenced in a study of T cell repertoires in cytomegalovirus infection. Antigens for these TCRs are unknown. From the reads, TCRdb called clonotypes with MiXCR, one entry per CDR3 protein. The sample contains under 500,000 distinct CDR3 sequences, under 55% of which appear only once. The material was cultured PBMCs, obtained from culture after CMV antigen stimulation. These receptors all come from a human donor in good health (CMV status not recorded). Some clones in this sample may be carry-over from other donors' samples.

This clonotype was detected only a few times. DNA for the CDR3: TGTGCCAGTAGTATCACGGGACTCGGTCGCTACGAGCAGTACTTC. It specifies CASSITGLGRYEQYF. The chain combines TRBV19 with TRBJ2-7, with D perhaps matching TRBD2 (6 bases). Germline V CDR1 and CDR2: LNHDA, SQIVND (reference sequence). The germline V and J ends were trimmed by 3 bases and 3 bases, with 15 bases remaining between them. CDR3 length equals 15 residues.

This clonotype was picked up a small number of times. The rearrangement uses TRBV7-9 and TRBJ1-1; unclear D gene. Germline CDR1 and CDR2: SEHNR and FQNEAQ (reference sequence). The CDR3 is made up of 11 amino acids. The V end lost 1 base, the J end lost 12 bases, and 9 bases lay between the germline ends. CDR3 sequence reads: CASSLGVVTFF. CDR3 sequence (DNA): TGTGCCAGCAGCTTAGGGGTTGTGACTTTCTTT. Based on the CDR3 plus reference TRBV7-9 and TRBJ1-1, the full variable domain is DTGVSQNPRHKITKRGQNVTFRCDPISEHNRLYWYRQTLGQGPEFLTYFQNEAQLEKSRLLSDRFSAERPKGSFSTLEIQRTEQGDSAMYLCASSLGVVTFFGQGTRLTVV.

V usage is TRBV27 and J usage is TRBJ1-5; tentatively, D is TRBD1 (6 bases). There are 14 residues in the CDR3. Trimming removed 5 bases at V and 0 bases at J, with 8 bases between. Germline CDR1 is MNHEY and CDR2 is SMNVEV (reference sequence). CDR3 sequence: CASSIRGSNQPQHF. The CDR3 nucleotides read TGTGCCAGCAGTATCAGGGGTAGCAATCAGCCCCAGCATTTT.

In this sample, this clonotype turned up a few times. CDR3 sequence (DNA): TGTGCCAGCAGCTTACGTGGCAGCTCCTATAATTCACCCCTCCACTTT. Its translation: CASSLRGSSYNSPLHF. J is TRBJ1-6 and V is TRBV7-2; no clear D. This CDR3 region has 16 residues. Germline CDR1 and CDR2: SGHTA and FQGNSA. V was cut by 2 bases and J by 0 bases, with 8 bases left in between.

The chain carries TRBV6-1 and TRBJ2-7; 11 bases match TRBD2. Germline values: CDR1 MNHNS, CDR2 SASEGT. The CDR3 runs to 16 residues. With V trimmed by 6 bases and J by 3 bases, 10 bases remained unmatched. The CDR3 bases are TGTGCCAGCAGCCCTTCCACTAGCGGGGGCCTCTACGAGCAGTACTTC. It translates to CASSPSTSGGLYEQYF.

V gene TRBV5-1 combines with J gene TRBJ2-1; D call uncertain. There are 13 residues in the CDR3. V lost 1 base, J lost 8 bases, and 10 bases lay in between. In germline, CDR1 is SGHRS, CDR2 YFSETQ. Here the CDR3 reads CASSLSSPHEQFF. The CDR3 region has the DNA TGCGCCAGCAGCTTGTCTTCCCCCCATGAGCAGTTCTTC.

The chain uses TRBV20-1 and TRBJ1-5; the match to TRBD1 covers 7 bases. Germline V gives CDR1 DFQATT, CDR2 SNEGSKA (reference sequence). V lost 0 bases and J lost 8; bases outside the gene matches: 10. The length of the CDR3 is 15 residues. CDR3 bases: TGCAGTGCTAGAGATGGGAGTCAGGGGGATGAGCCCCAGCATTTT. Its protein product is CSARDGSQGDEPQHF.

There are a few counts of this clonotype. The chain recombines TRBV7-2 with TRBJ2-5; perhaps TRBD2 as D (6 bases). Deletions cut 6 bases from V and 0 bases from J, with 11 bases between. The CDR3 sequence is 14 residues long. Germline assignment: CDR1 SGHTA and CDR2 FQGNSA. Here the CDR3 reads CASRGGRNQETQYF. The CDR3 nucleotides read TGTGCCAGCAGGGGAGGACGGAACCAAGAGACCCAGTACTTC.

This clonotype has just one count. V gene TRBV6-1 combines with J gene TRBJ2-3, with 8 bases that match TRBD2. CDR3 length equals 12 residues. Germline V CDR1 and CDR2: MNHNS, SASEGT. V dropped 10 bases and J dropped 4; count of bases not matched to a gene: 4. The CDR3 DNA sequence: TGTGCCACCGGACTAGCAGCAGATACGCAGTATTTT. Protein product: CATGLAADTQYF.

This clonotype was seen a few times. The chain has TRBV12-3 or TRBV12-4 and TRBJ2-5; perhaps TRBD1 as D (5 bases). The V end was cut by 3 bases, the J end by 7 bases, with 21 bases between. This CDR3 spans 16 amino acids. CDR3 residues: CASSLGSDRVVGTQYF. CDR3 nucleotide sequence: TGTGCCAGCAGTTTGGGGTCCGACAGAGTGGTAGGGACCCAGTACTTC.

A few counts support this clonotype. The V gene is TRBV28, the J gene TRBJ2-5; possibly TRBD1 for D (6 bases). Germline CDR1 and CDR2: MDHEN and SYDVKM. The CDR3 is 16 amino acids. Trimming took 3 bases from V and 2 from J, leaving 16 bases between them. In DNA, the CDR3 is TGTGCCAGCAGTTTTCACCAGGGGCGCGGGCAAGAGACCCAGTACTTC. Translating gives CASSFHQGRGQETQYF.

The sample holds a few counts of this clonotype. This chain links TRBV6-6 with TRBJ2-7, with 9 bases lining up with TRBD1. The CDR3 contains 14 residues. CDR1 MNHNY and CDR2 SVGAGI come from the germline V gene (reference sequence). V lost 0 bases to trimming and J lost 6 bases; unmatched junction nucleotides: 3. The CDR3 region has the DNA TGTGCCAGCAGTTACTCTGGGACAGGGCCCGAGCAGTACTTC. The encoded protein is CASSYSGTGPEQYF.

The rearrangement uses TRBV10-3 and TRBJ2-3; 10 bases are a match to TRBD2. V gave up 7 bases and J gave up 3 bases; unmatched junction bases: 13. The CDR3 spans 17 residues. The germline V gene encodes CDR1 ENHRY and CDR2 SYGVKD. The CDR3 reads CAITREGAGGGTDTQYF. In DNA form, the CDR3 reads TGTGCCATCACCCGAGAAGGAGCGGGAGGGGGAACAGATACGCAGTATTTT.

The gene calls are TRBV5-4 and TRBJ2-3, with TRBD2 matching over 9 bases. Germline V CDR1 and CDR2: SGHNT, YYREEE (reference sequence). The V gene end was trimmed by 6 bases and the J gene end by 2 bases; junction bases not matched to a gene: 10. The CDR3 totals 16 residues. For the CDR3, the DNA is TGTGCCAGCACCGGGGCGGGGGGGTCCGACACAGATACGCAGTATTTT. Translation gives CASTGAGGSDTDTQYF. Combining the CDR3 with reference TRBV5-4 and TRBJ2-3 gives the whole variable domain ETGVTQSPTHLIKTRGQQVTLRCSSQSGHNTVSWYQQALGQGPQFIFQYYREEENGRGNFPPRFSGLQFPNYSSELNVNALELDDSALYLCASTGAGGSDTDTQYFGPGTRLTVL.

This clonotype was found a few times. This chain connects TRBV7-2 to TRBJ2-5; 12 nucleotides match TRBD2. The CDR3 is 16 residues long. Looked up from germline, CDR1 is SGHTA and CDR2 is FQGNSA. With 5 bases clipped from V and 4 bases from J, the junction kept 8 bases outside the gene matches. The CDR3 loop reads CASSRRQTSGGETQYF. DNA for the CDR3: TGTGCCAGCAGCCGGCGTCAGACTAGCGGGGGAGAGACCCAGTACTTC.

This chain uses TRBV5-4 with TRBJ2-5; 11 bases line up with TRBD2. The CDR3 loop spans 15 amino acids. V lost 4 bases, J lost 5 bases, and 7 bases stayed unmatched. The germline CDR1 and CDR2 sequences are SGHNT and YYREEE (reference sequence). The CDR3 region has the DNA TGTGCCAGCAGCGTGGTAGCGGGGGGGAAGGAGACCCAGTACTTC. This translates into CASSVVAGGKETQYF. The variable domain in full, completed from reference TRBV5-4 and TRBJ2-5, reads ETGVTQSPTHLIKTRGQQVTLRCSSQSGHNTVSWYQQALGQGPQFIFQYYREEENGRGNFPPRFSGLQFPNYSSELNVNALELDDSALYLCASSVVAGGKETQYFGPGTRLLVL.

The chain couples TRBV28 to TRBJ2-3; D may correspond to TRBD1 or TRBD2 (5 bases each). Germline values: CDR1 MDHEN, CDR2 SYDVKM. With 7 bases removed from V and 3 bases from J, the gap between germline ends came to 20 bases. This CDR3 has 16 residues. The CDR3 spells CASTPEGLDWTDTQYF. CDR3 sequence (DNA): TGTGCCAGCACCCCCGAGGGGTTGGATTGGACAGATACGCAGTATTTT.

The chain has TRBV20-1 and TRBJ1-1; 7 bases fit TRBD1. The length of the CDR3 is 12 residues. Germline V CDR1 and CDR2: DFQATT, SNEGSKA (reference sequence). V shed 6 bases and J 7 bases; nucleotides not matched to a gene: 8. The CDR3 nucleotides read TGCAGTGCGCTCAACAGGGGTAATGAAGCTTTCTTT. Translated: CSALNRGNEAFF.

This clonotype was seen just once. A read error is possible here, since a much larger clone lies one base away. The rearrangement uses TRBV12-3 or TRBV12-4 and TRBJ1-1; 7 bases align to TRBD1. This CDR3 is built from 14 residues. The V gene end was trimmed by 4 bases and the J gene end by 0 bases; junction bases not matched to a gene: 2. The CDR3: CASSSQGLNTEAFF. CDR3 in DNA: TGTGCCAGCAGTTCACAGGGGCTGAACACTGAAGCTTTCTTT.

This clonotype occurred a few times. The V and J genes are TRBV7-2 and TRBJ2-5; no clear D gene. This CDR3 region has 15 residues. The V end lost 5 bases, the J end lost 4 bases, and 17 bases lay between the germline ends. Germline CDR1 is SGHTA and CDR2 is FQGNSA. CDR3 protein: CASSRTRSLVETQYF. As DNA, the CDR3 is TGTGCCAGCAGCCGCACCCGCTCCCTGGTAGAGACCCAGTACTTC.

This clonotype was detected a few times. This chain connects TRBV7-2 to TRBJ2-5; maybe TRBD2 (5 bases). Looked up from germline, CDR1 is SGHTA and CDR2 is FQGNSA. The CDR3 is 15 residues long. Trimming took 6 bases from V and 3 from J, leaving 17 bases between them. This CDR3 is CASSITRGLEETQYF. The CDR3 DNA sequence: TGTGCCAGCAGTATTACTCGAGGGCTGGAAGAGACCCAGTACTTC.

This sequence joins TRBV24-1 and TRBJ1-2, with 8 bases that match TRBD1. The CDR3 consists of 15 residues. The germline CDR1 and CDR2 sequences are KGHDR and SFDVKD. Trimming took 5 bases from V and 4 from J; bases not matched to a gene: 8. CDR3 bases: TGTGCCACCAGTGCCTATGACAGGGGAGCCTATGGCTACACCTTC. Protein: CATSAYDRGAYGYTF.

This chain connects TRBV30 to TRBJ1-1; D not certain. Germline V gene lookup returns CDR1 GTSNPN and CDR2 SVGIG (reference sequence). V was cut by 0 bases and J by 5 bases, with 10 bases left in between. The CDR3 spans 13 residues. CDR3 protein: CAWSVPGRTEAFF. CDR3 bases: TGTGCCTGGAGTGTCCCCGGGCGGACTGAAGCTTTCTTT.

This chain uses TRBV28 with TRBJ1-5, with 9 bases lining up with TRBD1. V lost 7 bases and J lost 3; bases outside the gene matches: 16. The CDR3 is made up of 18 amino acids. Germline V gives CDR1 MDHEN, CDR2 SYDVKM. CDR3 nucleotides: TGTGCCAGCACCCCTCGGGGACAGGGTGGTTGGGTCAATCAGCCCCAGCATTTT. Translation: CASTPRGQGGWVNQPQHF.

This clonotype was counted only a few times. The chain uses TRBV23-1 and TRBJ2-3; D remains unclear. TRBV23-1 is sorted into the ORF group, with uncertain function. CDR3 length: 9 residues. V lost 6 bases and J lost 8, with 3 bases in between. The CDR3 loop reads CASRTTQYF. The CDR3 DNA reads as TGCGCCAGCAGGACTACGCAGTATTTT.

The CDR3 bases are TGTGCCAGTAGCGACAGGGGGCTACGGTACACTGAAGCTTTCTTT. It is translated as CASSDRGLRYTEAFF. The V call is TRBV19, the J call TRBJ1-1, with TRBD1 identical over 10 bases. Trimming removed 6 bases from V and 3 bases from J; junction bases left unmatched: 7. CDR1 is LNHDA and CDR2 is SQIVND in the germline V gene (reference sequence). The CDR3 length is 15 residues. The full variable domain, rest sourced from reference TRBV19 and TRBJ1-1, is DGGITQSPKYLFRKEGQNVTLSCEQNLNHDAMYWYRQDPGQGLRLIYYSQIVNDFQKGDIAEGYSVSREKKESFPLTVTSAQKNPTAFYLCASSDRGLRYTEAFFGQGTRLTVV.

The chain carries TRBV2 and TRBJ2-7; D is undetermined. This CDR3 is built from 12 residues. V was clipped by 10 bases and J by 4 bases, with 14 bases between them. From germline, CDR1 is SNHLY and CDR2 FYNNEI. The CDR3 region is CATQPGVYEQYF. The CDR3 nucleotides are TGTGCCACCCAACCTGGGGTTTACGAGCAGTACTTC.

The chain joins TRBV28 to TRBJ2-7; D perhaps matches TRBD1 (6 bases). Germline assignment: CDR1 MDHEN and CDR2 SYDVKM. V was clipped by 7 bases and J by 2 bases, with 15 bases between them. There are 14 residues in the CDR3. The CDR3 DNA reads TGTGCCAGCACCCCCGGACAGCCGCCCTACGAGCAGTACTTC. As protein: CASTPGQPPYEQYF.

In this sample, this clonotype turned up many times. This sequence joins TRBV7-2 and TRBJ1-6; D may be TRBD1 (6 bases). Germline CDR1 is SGHTA and CDR2 is FQGNSA. CDR3 length equals 17 residues. The V and J ends lost 5 bases and 7 bases respectively, with 21 bases between them. CDR3 DNA sequence: TGTGCCAGCAGCGAGGGGGACCCCGGCGCATGGAATTCACCCCTCCACTTT. It codes for CASSEGDPGAWNSPLHF.

This chain links TRBV5-5 with TRBJ2-7, with D possibly matching TRBD1 (6 bases). Per the germline V gene, CDR1 is SGHKS and CDR2 is YYEKEE (reference sequence). This CDR3 region has 14 residues. Between the trimmed V and J ends, which lost 4 bases and 7 bases, there was a span of 18 bases. CDR3 bases: TGTGCCAGCAGCAAGGACAGACCACCCGGGGAGCAGTACTTC. Translation: CASSKDRPPGEQYF.

The gene calls are TRBV4-1 and TRBJ2-1; 7 bases are shared with TRBD1. Trimming removed 2 bases from V and 5 bases from J; junction bases left unmatched: 12. Germline V CDR1 and CDR2: MGHRA, YSYEKL. The CDR3 spans 17 residues. The CDR3 DNA reads as TGCGCCAGCAGCCAAAAACCGGGACAGAAAGCCCACAATGAGCAGTTCTTC. Translating it yields CASSQKPGQKAHNEQFF.

The chain joins TRBV10-3 to TRBJ1-3; unclear D gene. V lost 10 bases and J lost 5, with 21 bases in between. This CDR3 contains 15 residues. Germline-derived CDR1 and CDR2 are ENHRY and SYGVKD. The CDR3 sequence is CATSSEKDSRNTIYF. The CDR3 DNA reads as TGTGCCACTTCCTCTGAAAAAGATTCTAGAAACACCATATATTTT.